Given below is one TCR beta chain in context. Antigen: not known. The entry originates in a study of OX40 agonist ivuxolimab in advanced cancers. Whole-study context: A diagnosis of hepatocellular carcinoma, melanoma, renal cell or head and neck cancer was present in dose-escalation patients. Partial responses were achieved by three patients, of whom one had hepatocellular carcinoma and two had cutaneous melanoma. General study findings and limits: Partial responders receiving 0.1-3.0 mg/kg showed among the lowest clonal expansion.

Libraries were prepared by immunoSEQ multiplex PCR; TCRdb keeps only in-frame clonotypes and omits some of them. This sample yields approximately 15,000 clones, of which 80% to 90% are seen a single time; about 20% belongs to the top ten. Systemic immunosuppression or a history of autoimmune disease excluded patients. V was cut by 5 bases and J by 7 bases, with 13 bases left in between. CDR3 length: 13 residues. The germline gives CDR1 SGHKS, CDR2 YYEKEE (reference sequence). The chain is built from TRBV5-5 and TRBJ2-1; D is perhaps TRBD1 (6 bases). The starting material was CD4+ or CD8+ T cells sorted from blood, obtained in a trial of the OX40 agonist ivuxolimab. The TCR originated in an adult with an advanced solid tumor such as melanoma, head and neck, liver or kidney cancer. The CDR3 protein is CASRRTGQNEQFF. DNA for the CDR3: TGTGCCAGCAGGAGAACAGGGCAAAATGAGCAGTTCTTC. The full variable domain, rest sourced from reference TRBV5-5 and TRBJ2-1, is DAGVTQSPTHLIKTRGQQVTLRCSPISGHKSVSWYQQVLGQGPQFIFQYYEKEERGRGNFPDRFSARQFPNYSSELNVNALLLGDSALYLCASRRTGQNEQFFGPGTRLTVL.